This note documents a single T cell receptor (beta chain) sequence. Its antigen is still unknown. Time point of the sample: week 5, during vaccination. Every single dose of the vaccine, 300 ug of mutant IDH1 20-mer peptide, came with topical imiquimod. The record originates from a study of a mutant IDH1 vaccine in newly diagnosed glioma. Study in general: The patients were given eight vaccinations, one each in weeks 1, 3, 5, 7, 11, 15, 19 and 23. Regarding the study as a whole: No link was apparently found between pseudoprogression and changes in top peripheral T cell clonotypes.

This CDR3 is built from 14 residues. Germline CDR1 and CDR2: SEHNR and FQNEAQ (reference sequence). The data were produced by immunoSEQ multiplex PCR, yet TCRdb's version contains in-frame clones alone and is incomplete. The sample lists tens of thousands of clones; 90% to 95% were seen once. V and J are TRBV7-9 and TRBJ2-5, with D tentatively TRBD1 (6 bases). The DNA end is more similar to TRBJ2-7, so the J call may be wrong. The sample was PBMCs, taken from a glioma patient whose treatment included an IDH1 peptide vaccine. The sequence came from a woman aged 45-59 years with glioma. The CDR3 nucleotides are TGTGCCAGCAGCTTAGGGGCAGGGGTTTACGAGCAGTACTTC. Protein sequence: CASSLGAGVYEQYF.